This TCR beta chain was identified in a study of PD-L1 blockade in urothelial cancer. General observations from the study: At the 3-week point, tumor-associated blood clones expanded more in durable-benefit patients.

J lost 3 bases, V lost 2 bases, and 4 bases had no gene match. Germline V gene data show CDR1 as SGDLS and CDR2 as YYNGEE. This CDR3 has 15 residues. Clones were sequenced by immunoSEQ multiplex PCR, and TCRdb holds only the in-frame ones, with some missing. The top ten clones hold roughly 0.88% of a sample with roughly 87,000 clones, roughly 90% of them seen once. Time point specified: pretreatment peripheral blood. With regard to this clone: Antigen specificity is unknown.

Material: PBMCs, obtained around atezolizumab (anti-PD-L1) treatment. This sequence joins TRBV9 and TRBJ2-5; the match to TRBD1 covers 10 bases. The clonotype comes from an elderly woman with urothelial cancer. The CDR3 protein is CASSVDRGPEETQYF. As DNA, the CDR3 is TGTGCCAGCAGCGTTGACAGGGGGCCCGAAGAGACCCAGTACTTC.